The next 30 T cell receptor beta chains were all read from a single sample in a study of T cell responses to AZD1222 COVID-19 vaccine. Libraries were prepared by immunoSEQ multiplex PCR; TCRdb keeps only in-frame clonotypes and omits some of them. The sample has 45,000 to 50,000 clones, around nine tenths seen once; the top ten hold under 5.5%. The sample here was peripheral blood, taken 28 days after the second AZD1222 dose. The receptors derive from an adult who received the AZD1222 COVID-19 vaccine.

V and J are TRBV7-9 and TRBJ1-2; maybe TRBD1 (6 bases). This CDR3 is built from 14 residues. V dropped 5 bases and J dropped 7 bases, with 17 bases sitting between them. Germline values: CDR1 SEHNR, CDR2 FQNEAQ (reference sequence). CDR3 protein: CASSKGAGAGGYTF. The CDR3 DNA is TGTGCCAGCAGCAAAGGGGCAGGGGCGGGTGGCTACACCTTC.

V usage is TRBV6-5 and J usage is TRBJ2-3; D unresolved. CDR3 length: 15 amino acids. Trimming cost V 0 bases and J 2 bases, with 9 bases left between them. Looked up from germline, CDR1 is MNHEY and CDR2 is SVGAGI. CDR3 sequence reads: CASSYSLGSTDTQYF. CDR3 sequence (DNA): TGTGCCAGCAGTTACTCTCTAGGATCCACAGATACGCAGTATTTT.

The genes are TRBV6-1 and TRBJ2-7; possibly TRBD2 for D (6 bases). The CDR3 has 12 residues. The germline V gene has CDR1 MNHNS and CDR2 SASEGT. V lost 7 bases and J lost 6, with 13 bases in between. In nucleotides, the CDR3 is TGTGCCAGCAAAGGTGCAGCGGGCGAGCAGTACTTC. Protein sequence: CASKGAAGEQYF.

The DNA for the CDR3 is TGTGCCAGCAGTGAAATGGAGGCCGGGGTCGGCGGCTACACCTTC. Its protein product is CASSEMEAGVGGYTF. The V and J genes are TRBV6-1 and TRBJ1-2; D remains ambiguous. V lost 2 bases to trimming and J lost 8 bases, with 18 bases between them. The CDR3 is 15 residues long. Germline V gene sequence: CDR1 MNHNS, CDR2 SASEGT.

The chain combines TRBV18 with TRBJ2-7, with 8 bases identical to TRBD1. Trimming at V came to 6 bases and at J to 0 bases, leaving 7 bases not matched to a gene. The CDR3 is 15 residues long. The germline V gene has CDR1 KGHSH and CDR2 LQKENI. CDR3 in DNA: TGTGCCAGCTCGCATGCAGGGGGCGCCTCCTACGAGCAGTACTTC. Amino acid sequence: CASSHAGGASYEQYF.

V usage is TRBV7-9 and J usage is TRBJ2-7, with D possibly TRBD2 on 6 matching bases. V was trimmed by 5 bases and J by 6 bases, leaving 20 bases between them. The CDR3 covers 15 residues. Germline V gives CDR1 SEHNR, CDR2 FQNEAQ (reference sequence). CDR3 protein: CASSALGGHQFEQYF. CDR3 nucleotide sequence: TGTGCCAGCAGCGCGTTGGGGGGTCATCAGTTCGAGCAGTACTTC.

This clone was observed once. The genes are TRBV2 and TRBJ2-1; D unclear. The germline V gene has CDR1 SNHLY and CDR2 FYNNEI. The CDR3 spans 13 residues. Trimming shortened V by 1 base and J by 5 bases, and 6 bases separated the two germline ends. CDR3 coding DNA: TGTGCCAGCAGTGAAGGACCCGACAATGAGCAGTTCTTC. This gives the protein CASSEGPDNEQFF. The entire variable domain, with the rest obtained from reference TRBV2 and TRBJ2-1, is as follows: EPEVTQTPSHQVTQMGQEVILRCVPISNHLYFYWYRQILGQKVEFLVSFYNNEISEKSEIFDDQFSVERPDGSNFTLKIRSTKLEDSAMYFCASSEGPDNEQFFGPGTRLTVL.

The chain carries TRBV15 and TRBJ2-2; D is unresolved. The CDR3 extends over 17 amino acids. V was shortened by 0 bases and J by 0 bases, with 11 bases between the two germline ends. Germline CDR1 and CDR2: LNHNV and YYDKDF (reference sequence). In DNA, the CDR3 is TGTGCCACCAGCAGAGATTTGGGCAAAACGAACACCGGGGAGCTGTTTTTT. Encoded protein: CATSRDLGKTNTGELFF.

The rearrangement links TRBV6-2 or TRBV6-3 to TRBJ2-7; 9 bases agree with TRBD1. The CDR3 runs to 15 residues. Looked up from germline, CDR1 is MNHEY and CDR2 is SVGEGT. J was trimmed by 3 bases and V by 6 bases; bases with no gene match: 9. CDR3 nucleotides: TGTGCCAGCAGCTCCATACAGGGGGCCTACTACGAGCAGTACTTC. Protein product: CASSSIQGAYYEQYF.

CDR3 nucleotides: TGTGCCAGCAGCGGTGGTGGCTGGGCGGTGGGCACCGGGGAGCTGTTTTTT. This codes for CASSGGGWAVGTGELFF. J is TRBJ2-2 and V is TRBV5-8, with D uncertain. CDR3 length: 17 residues. The germline gives CDR1 SGHTS, CDR2 YDEGEE. The germline V and J ends were trimmed by 4 bases and 4 bases, with 20 bases remaining between them.

Here the CDR3 reads CASSLAHGKSYEQYF. CDR3 DNA: TGTGCCAGCAGCTTAGCGCATGGCAAGTCCTACGAGCAGTACTTC. This chain uses TRBV7-2 with TRBJ2-7; D is undetermined. Trimming took 0 bases from V and 1 from J, leaving 10 bases between them. The CDR3 extends over 15 amino acids. In germline, CDR1 is SGHTA, CDR2 FQGNSA.

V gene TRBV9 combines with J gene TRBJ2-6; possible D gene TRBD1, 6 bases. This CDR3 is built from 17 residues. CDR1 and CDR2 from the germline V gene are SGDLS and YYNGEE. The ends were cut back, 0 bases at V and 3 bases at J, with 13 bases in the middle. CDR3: CASSVAGHSGGANVLTF. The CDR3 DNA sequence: TGTGCCAGCAGCGTAGCGGGACACTCTGGTGGGGCCAACGTCCTGACTTTC. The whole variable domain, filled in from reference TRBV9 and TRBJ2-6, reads DSGVTQTPKHLITATGQRVTLRCSPRSGDLSVYWYQQSLDQGLQFLIQYYNGEERAKGNILERFSAQQFPDLHSELNLSSLELGDSALYFCASSVAGHSGGANVLTFGAGSRLTVL.

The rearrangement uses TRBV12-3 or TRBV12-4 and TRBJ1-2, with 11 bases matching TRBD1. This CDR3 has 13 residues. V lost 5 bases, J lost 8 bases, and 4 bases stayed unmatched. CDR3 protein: CASSPGTGGGYTF. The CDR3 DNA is TGTGCCAGCAGTCCTGGGACAGGGGGAGGCTACACCTTC.

As DNA, the CDR3 is TGTGCCAGCACCGTTCGCCGGGACAGGGGTCACGAGCAGTACTTC. Translated: CASTVRRDRGHEQYF. V and J are TRBV12-1 and TRBJ2-7; the table names TRBD1, a call not compared with the DNA. TRBV12-1 is labeled a pseudogene. The CDR3 sequence is 15 residues long.

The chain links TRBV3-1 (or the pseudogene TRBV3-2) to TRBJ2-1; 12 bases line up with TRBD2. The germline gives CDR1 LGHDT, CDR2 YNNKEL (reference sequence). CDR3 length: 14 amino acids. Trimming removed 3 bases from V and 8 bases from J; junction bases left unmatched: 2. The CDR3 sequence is CASSQTSGSYEQFF. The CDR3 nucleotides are TGTGCCAGCAGCCAGACTAGCGGGAGTTATGAGCAGTTCTTC.

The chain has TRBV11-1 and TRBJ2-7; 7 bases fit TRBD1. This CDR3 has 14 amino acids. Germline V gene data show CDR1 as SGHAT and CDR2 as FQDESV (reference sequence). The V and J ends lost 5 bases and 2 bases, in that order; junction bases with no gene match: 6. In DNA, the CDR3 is TGTGCCAGCAGCCTCCGGGACAGTACCTACGAGCAGTACTTC. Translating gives CASSLRDSTYEQYF.

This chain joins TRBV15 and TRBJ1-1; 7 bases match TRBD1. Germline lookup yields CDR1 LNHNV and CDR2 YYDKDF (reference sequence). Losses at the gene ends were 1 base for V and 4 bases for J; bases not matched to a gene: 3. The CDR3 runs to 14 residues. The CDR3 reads CATSRGQGATEAFF. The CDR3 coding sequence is TGTGCCACCAGCAGAGGACAGGGAGCCACTGAAGCTTTCTTT.

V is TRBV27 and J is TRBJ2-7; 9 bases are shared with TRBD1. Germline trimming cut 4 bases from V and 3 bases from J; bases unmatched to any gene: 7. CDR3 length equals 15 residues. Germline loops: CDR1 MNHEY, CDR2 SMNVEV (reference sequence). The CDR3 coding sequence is TGTGCCAGCAGTTCCCCCGGGACAGGGTTCTACGAGCAGTACTTC. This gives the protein CASSSPGTGFYEQYF.

The CDR3 here is CSVNKEYSSYEQYF. CDR3 bases: TGCAGCGTTAACAAGGAATACAGCTCCTACGAGCAGTACTTC. The V call is TRBV29-1, the J call TRBJ2-7; D gene uncertain. The CDR3 has 14 amino acids. Trimming removed 5 bases from V and 0 bases from J, with 14 bases in between. Germline V CDR1 and CDR2: SQVTM, ANQGSEA.

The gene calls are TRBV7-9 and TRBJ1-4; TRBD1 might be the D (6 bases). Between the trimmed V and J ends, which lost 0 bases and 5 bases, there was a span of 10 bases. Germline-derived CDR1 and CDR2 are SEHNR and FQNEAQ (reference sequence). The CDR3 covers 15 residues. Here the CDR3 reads CASSLAGRGNEKLFF. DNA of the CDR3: TGTGCCAGCAGCTTAGCAGGCAGGGGCAATGAAAAACTGTTTTTT.

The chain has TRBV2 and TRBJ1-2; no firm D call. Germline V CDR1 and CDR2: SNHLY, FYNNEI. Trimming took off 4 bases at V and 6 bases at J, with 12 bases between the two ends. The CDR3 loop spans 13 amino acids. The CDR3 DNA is TGTGCCAGCAGTGCGGATATGATGAATGGCTACACCTTC. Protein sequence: CASSADMMNGYTF.

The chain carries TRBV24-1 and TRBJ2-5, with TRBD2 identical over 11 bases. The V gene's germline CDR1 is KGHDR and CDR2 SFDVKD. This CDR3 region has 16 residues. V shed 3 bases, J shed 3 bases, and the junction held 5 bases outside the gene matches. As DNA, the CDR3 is TGTGCCACCAGTGATGGGGGGGGACTAGCGGAAGAGACCCAGTACTTC. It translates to CATSDGGGLAEETQYF.

The CDR3 DNA is TGTGCCAGCAGACAATATGGGACTAGCGAAGCAGATACGCAGTATTTT. Its translation is CASRQYGTSEADTQYF. This chain joins TRBV7-9 and TRBJ2-3, with 10 bases aligning to TRBD2. The CDR3 runs to 16 residues. V trimming: 6 bases; J trimming: 4 bases; junction bases outside the gene matches: 10. Germline lookup yields CDR1 SEHNR and CDR2 FQNEAQ (reference sequence).

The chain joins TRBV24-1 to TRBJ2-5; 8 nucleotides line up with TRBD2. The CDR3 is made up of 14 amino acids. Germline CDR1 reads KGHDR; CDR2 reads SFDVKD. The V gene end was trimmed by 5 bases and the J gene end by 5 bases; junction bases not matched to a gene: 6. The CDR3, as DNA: TGTGCCACCAGTGCGGGAGGGCTCGGTGAGACCCAGTACTTC. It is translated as CATSAGGLGETQYF.

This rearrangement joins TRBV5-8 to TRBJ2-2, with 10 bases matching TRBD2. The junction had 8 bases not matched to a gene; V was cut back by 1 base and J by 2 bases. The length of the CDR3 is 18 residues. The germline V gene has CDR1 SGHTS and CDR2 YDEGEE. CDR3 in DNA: TGTGCCAGCAGCTTGACTAGCGGGACCCATCAAAACACCGGGGAGCTGTTTTTT. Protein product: CASSLTSGTHQNTGELFF.

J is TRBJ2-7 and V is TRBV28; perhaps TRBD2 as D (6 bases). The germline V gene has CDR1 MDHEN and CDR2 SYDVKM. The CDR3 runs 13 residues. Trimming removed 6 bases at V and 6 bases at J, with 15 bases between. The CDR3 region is CASRRPGGTEQYF. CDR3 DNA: TGTGCCAGCAGACGACCCGGGGGTACCGAGCAGTACTTC.

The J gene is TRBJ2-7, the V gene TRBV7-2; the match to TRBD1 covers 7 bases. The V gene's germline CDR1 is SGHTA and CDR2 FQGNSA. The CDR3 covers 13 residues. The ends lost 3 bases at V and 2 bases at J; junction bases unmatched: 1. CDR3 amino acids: CASSFQGAYEQYF. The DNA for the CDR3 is TGTGCCAGCAGCTTCCAGGGGGCCTACGAGCAGTACTTC.

The CDR3 bases are TGTGCCACCAGCAGAGGTCCGGGAAGCAATCAGCCCCAGCATTTT. Its translation is CATSRGPGSNQPQHF. The rearrangement uses TRBV15 and TRBJ1-5, with D uncertain. Germline CDR1 and CDR2: LNHNV and YYDKDF (reference sequence). Trimming took off 1 base at V and 1 base at J, with 8 bases between the two ends. This CDR3 has 15 residues.

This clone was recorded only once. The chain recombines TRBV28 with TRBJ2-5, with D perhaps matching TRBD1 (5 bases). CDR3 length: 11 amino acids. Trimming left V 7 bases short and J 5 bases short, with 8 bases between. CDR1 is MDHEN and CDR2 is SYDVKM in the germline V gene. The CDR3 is CASTGFETQYF. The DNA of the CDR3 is TGTGCCAGCACAGGGTTTGAGACCCAGTACTTC.

The CDR3 sequence: CATSKGGVGAYEQYF. The CDR3 nucleotides are TGTGCCACCTCTAAAGGGGGGGTAGGGGCCTACGAGCAGTACTTC. J is TRBJ2-7 and V is TRBV15, with D perhaps TRBD2 (7 bases). This CDR3 contains 15 residues. Trimming left V 8 bases short and J 2 bases short, with 19 bases between. Per the germline V gene, CDR1 is LNHNV and CDR2 is YYDKDF (reference sequence).